This is a list of T cell receptor beta chains from one sample in a study of spatial heterogeneity in lung cancer. TCRdb itself ran the 5' RACE reads through MiXCR, one entry per CDR3 protein. The sample lists 35,000 to 55,000 distinct CDR3 sequences, about 11% occurring once. Sequenced here: PBMCs, sampled at follow-up. These receptors were obtained from a male donor with early-stage non-small cell lung cancer. Both conserved end residues are part of each CDR3. A D gene is named only where the DNA matches it firmly. Where a row states a size, it is once, few, many or the class of an expanded clone; other rows omit it.

>TRBJ1-6|NA|TRBV7-2|many
TGTGCCAGCAGCTTAGGGGTCGGGCCTAATTCACCCCTCCACTTT
CASSLGVGPNSPLHF
>TRBJ1-4|NA|TRBV18|many
TGTGCCAGCTCACCGGGGGGCCTGATTGAAAAACTGTTTTTT
CASSPGGLIEKLFF
>TRBJ2-1|NA|TRBV5-1|NA
TGCGCCAGCAGCTTGGAACTAGGGAGCAATGAGCAGTTCTTC
CASSLELGSNEQFF
>TRBJ2-3|NA|TRBV7-9|many
TGTGCCCTCGAACCCGGGACTAGCACAGATACGCAGTATTTT
CALEPGTSTDTQYF
>TRBJ1-2|TRBD1|TRBV5-1|many
TGCGCCAGCAGCTATGACAGGGACTATGGCTACACCTTC
CASSYDRDYGYTF
>TRBJ1-5|NA|TRBV3-1|few
TGTGCCAGCAGCCAAGGCACGGATAGCAATCAGCCCCAGCATTTT
CASSQGTDSNQPQHF
>TRBJ2-2|TRBD2|TRBV7-2|few
TGTGCCAGCAGCTTAGGCGGGGGGCGGGAGCTGTTTTTT
CASSLGGGRELFF
>TRBJ2-3|TRBD1|TRBV5-1|NA
TGCGCCAGCGCTGGGGGACAGGCCTTAAATACGCAGTATTTT
CASAGGQALNTQYF
>TRBJ2-7|NA|TRBV12-3/TRBV12-4|many
TGTGCCAGCAGTGCCGGCCAGTACGAGCAGTACTTC
CASSAGQYEQYF
>TRBJ2-5|NA|TRBV7-6|few
TGTGCCAGCAGCTTAGGGGCCGAGACCCAGTACTTC
CASSLGAETQYF
>TRBJ2-5|TRBD1|TRBV5-1|NA
TGCGCCAGCAGCCCACGGACAGGGAGGCAAGAGACCCAGTACTTC
CASSPRTGRQETQYF
>TRBJ1-6|TRBD1|TRBV20-1|NA
TGCAGTGCTAGGGGGGACAGGGATGTCTATAATTCACCCCTCCACTTT
CSARGDRDVYNSPLHF
>TRBJ2-5|TRBD2|TRBV29-1|many
TGCAGCGTTGGTAGCGGGTCAGAGACCCAGTACTTC
CSVGSGSETQYF
>TRBJ1-1|NA|TRBV7-9|few
TGTGCCAGCAGCCGCAGGGAGAACACTGAAGCTTTCTTT
CASSRRENTEAFF
>TRBJ1-1|NA|TRBV20-1|few
TGCAGTGCTAGAGCCCCAGGGTTCACTGAAGCTTTCTTT
CSARAPGFTEAFF
>TRBJ2-3|NA|TRBV20-1|NA
TGCAGTGCCGAAGAGGCGGCAGATACGCAGTATTTT
CSAEEAADTQYF
>TRBJ2-5|TRBD1|TRBV5-4|many
TGTGCCAGCAGCGCAACAGGGGTCCAAGAGACCCAGTACTTC
CASSATGVQETQYF
>TRBJ2-2|NA|TRBV7-3|many
TGTGCCAGCAGCTTAACGGGGGACCCTTCTGGGGAGCTGTTTTTT
CASSLTGDPSGELFF
>TRBJ1-1|NA|TRBV18|many
TGTGCCAGCTCACCACGGGGGCAGGGGAACACTGAAGCTTTCTTT
CASSPRGQGNTEAFF
>TRBJ2-1|NA|TRBV30|many
TGTGCCTGGAGTGTAACTGCTCTTGGCAGAAAGAATGAGCAGTTCTTC
CAWSVTALGRKNEQFF
>TRBJ2-7|NA|TRBV10-3|many
TGTGCCATCAGTGTCCTCGGGGACTCCTACGAGCAGTACTTC
CAISVLGDSYEQYF
>TRBJ1-2|NA|TRBV5-6|NA
TGTGCCAGCAGCTTGGCCCAACGTGGCTACACCTTC
CASSLAQRGYTF
>TRBJ2-7|NA|TRBV6-6|NA
TGTGCCAGCAGTCAGAGGACGGATTACTACGAGCAGTACTTC
CASSQRTDYYEQYF
>TRBJ2-5|NA|TRBV7-2|many
TGTGCCAGCAGCTTATCTAAAGAGACCCAGTACTTC
CASSLSKETQYF